This T cell receptor beta chain was captured by sequencing in a study of T-cell memory formation after mild COVID-19. 5'RACE, which relied on constant-segment primers, yielded TCR alpha and TCR beta cDNA libraries carrying sample barcodes and UMIs. MiXCR was run by TCRdb on the 5' RACE reads, yielding one entry per CDR3 protein. The table includes about 390,000 distinct CDR3 sequences, approximately 15% detected once. CDR1 is SNHLY, CDR2 FYNNEI, per germline. V was shortened by 4 bases and J by 4 bases, with 19 bases between the two germline ends. The CDR3 length is 16 residues. Whole-study findings and limits: Some clones that responded turned up in pre-infection memory, which suggests that cross-reactive memory joined in.

This clonotype was counted between two and nine times. The antigen remains unidentified. The J gene is TRBJ2-5, the V gene TRBV2; D is tentatively TRBD1 or TRBD2 (5 bases each). Sequencing was carried out using PBMCs or a T cell subset sorted from them (not recorded which). The receptor's source is a young man who had mild COVID-19 (a few samples of this study predate the infection). Cell type and time point are not known. The CDR3: CASSGRGRSRGETQYF. CDR3 DNA: TGTGCCAGCAGTGGAAGGGGCAGAAGTCGGGGAGAGACCCAGTACTTC.